A single sample is the source of the 32 T cell receptor beta chains below, sequenced in a study of blood T cell repertoires in COVID-19. The repertoire was sequenced with immunoSEQ multiplex PCR; TCRdb's copy has only in-frame clones and lacks some. The sample lists about 320,000 clones, roughly 90% occurring once. The sequenced sample was PBMCs or T cells enriched from blood (not recorded which). These TCRs come from a woman aged 30 to 39 who had been exposed to COVID-19.

The rearrangement links TRBV7-8 to TRBJ1-6; tentative D call: TRBD1 (5 bases). Germline CDR1 and CDR2: SGHVS and FQNEAQ. The CDR3 loop spans 17 amino acids. Trimming removed 1 base at V and 10 bases at J, with 20 bases between. This chain's CDR3 is CASSLDLFREQRSPLHF. CDR3 nucleotide sequence: TGTGCCAGCAGCTTAGATCTGTTCAGGGAACAGCGCTCACCCCTCCACTTT.

V usage is TRBV5-4 and J usage is TRBJ1-2; 7 bases map to TRBD1. V dropped 4 bases and J dropped 4; count of bases not matched to a gene: 10. CDR1 is SGHNT and CDR2 is YYREEE in the germline V gene (reference sequence). The length of the CDR3 is 15 residues. The CDR3 loop reads CASSIQRQGPYGYTF. CDR3 nucleotides: TGTGCCAGCAGCATCCAAAGACAGGGACCCTATGGCTACACCTTC.

This clone was observed once. The V and J genes are TRBV9 and TRBJ2-1; 7 nucleotides match TRBD2. Germline CDR1 and CDR2: SGDLS and YYNGEE. Trimming removed 0 bases from V and 3 bases from J; junction bases left unmatched: 3. This CDR3 spans 15 amino acids. Written as DNA, the CDR3 is TGTGCCAGCAGCGTAGATGGGGGGGACTACAATGAGCAGTTCTTC. It yields the protein CASSVDGGDYNEQFF.

The chain combines TRBV6-5 with TRBJ1-2; D unresolved. Germline CDR1 is MNHEY and CDR2 is SVGAGI. This CDR3 contains 15 residues. Trimming shortened V by 4 bases and J by 8 bases, and 20 bases separated the two germline ends. CDR3 residues: CASSSFVRLEWGYTF. The CDR3 DNA reads as TGTGCCAGCAGTTCTTTTGTCAGGCTCGAGTGGGGCTACACCTTC.

The CDR3 DNA reads TGTGCCAGCACCCCGTTGGGGCAAGGGGGAAACACCATATATTTT. Translated: CASTPLGQGGNTIYF. The rearrangement joins TRBV6-5 to TRBJ1-3; the D gene is possibly TRBD1 (5 bases). Germline V gives CDR1 MNHEY, CDR2 SVGAGI. CDR3 length: 15 residues. V was trimmed by 7 bases and J by 4 bases, leaving 17 bases between them.

The gene calls are TRBV5-1 and TRBJ1-4, with no clear D. Germline V gives CDR1 SGHRS, CDR2 YFSETQ. This CDR3 is 11 amino acids long. Trimming removed 4 bases from V and 7 bases from J, with 5 bases in between. Here the CDR3 DNA reads TGCGCCAGCAGCGGCGGTGAAAAACTGTTTTTT. Translated, it gives CASSGGEKLFF.

The rearrangement joins TRBV2 to TRBJ1-1; a weak D match, TRBD1 (5 bases). The V gene lost 6 bases and the J gene lost 1 base, with 12 bases spanning the gap. The CDR3 extends over 14 amino acids. Germline V CDR1 and CDR2: SNHLY, FYNNEI. The CDR3 loop is CASRSGPRNTEAFF. The CDR3 coding sequence is TGTGCCAGCAGGTCAGGGCCCCGGAACACTGAAGCTTTCTTT.

This sequence joins TRBV27 and TRBJ1-1; possibly TRBD1 for D (5 bases). From germline, CDR1 is MNHEY and CDR2 SMNVEV (reference sequence). There are 14 residues in the CDR3. V was cut by 3 bases and J by 1 base, with 9 bases left in between. CDR3 sequence (DNA): TGTGCCAGCAGTTTGGGGGGGAGGAACACTGAAGCTTTCTTT. Translation: CASSLGGRNTEAFF.

The chain carries TRBV19 and TRBJ2-4; 8 bases are shared with TRBD2. The CDR3 is 18 amino acids. Germline assignment: CDR1 LNHDA and CDR2 SQIVND (reference sequence). V was pared by 6 bases and J by 0 bases, with 13 bases of the junction left unmatched. CDR3 in DNA: TGTGCCAGTAGCCCCCGAACTAGCGGCCCCCTAGCCAAAAACATTCAGTACTTC. Residues: CASSPRTSGPLAKNIQYF.

V usage is TRBV12-3 or TRBV12-4 and J usage is TRBJ1-4; D is possibly TRBD1 (5 bases). V was clipped by 6 bases and J by 10 bases, with 9 bases between them. CDR3 length: 11 amino acids. As DNA, the CDR3 is TGTGCCAGCAGGGTGGGGGGAAAACTGTTTTTT. Its protein is CASRVGGKLFF.

In this sample, this clone turned up once. The rearrangement links TRBV4-1 to TRBJ2-7; D is possibly TRBD1 (6 bases). CDR1 is MGHRA, CDR2 YSYEKL, per germline. V lost 0 bases, J lost 4 bases, and 13 bases lay in between. The CDR3 is 15 amino acids. CDR3: CASSQENREGYEQYF. In DNA, the CDR3 is TGCGCCAGCAGCCAAGAAAACAGGGAAGGATACGAGCAGTACTTC.

Worth noting for this clone: This same CDR3 is encoded by further DNA sequences in the sample. The genes are TRBV5-1 and TRBJ2-5, with 8 bases that match TRBD1. After removal of 4 bases from V and 3 bases from J, the junction contained 5 bases not matched to a gene. The CDR3 is 14 amino acids. Germline CDR1 and CDR2: SGHRS and YFSETQ. CDR3 in DNA: TGCGCCAGCAGCCTACAGGGGGTCGAAGAGACCCAGTACTTC. Protein product: CASSLQGVEETQYF.

The rearrangement uses TRBV5-4 and TRBJ1-4; D may be TRBD1 (6 bases). CDR1 and CDR2 (germline): SGHNT, YYREEE (reference sequence). Between the trimmed V and J ends, which lost 4 bases and 7 bases, there was a span of 11 bases. The CDR3 length is 13 residues. CDR3 bases: TGTGCCAGCAGCAGGGGGACACCTGAAAAACTGTTTTTT. Protein product: CASSRGTPEKLFF.

The rearrangement links TRBV5-1 to TRBJ2-3, with 10 bases identical to TRBD2. Germline V lookup: CDR1 SGHRS, CDR2 YFSETQ. This CDR3 is 18 amino acids long. Germline trimming cut 2 bases from V and 8 bases from J; bases unmatched to any gene: 17. The CDR3 region is CASSFSQASGGATGTQYF. CDR3 coding DNA: TGCGCCAGCAGCTTCTCTCAGGCTAGCGGGGGCGCTACGGGTACGCAGTATTTT.

The genes are TRBV7-2 and TRBJ2-5; a possible D gene is TRBD2 (5 bases). Trimming took 2 bases from V and 4 from J, leaving 11 bases between them. Germline assignment: CDR1 SGHTA and CDR2 FQGNSA. The CDR3 sequence is 14 residues long. In DNA form, the CDR3 reads TGTGCCAGCAGCTTACAACTAGGAAGAGAGACCCAGTACTTC. Residues: CASSLQLGRETQYF.

This rearrangement joins TRBV5-1 to TRBJ2-1; 9 bases are a match to TRBD2. V was pared by 0 bases and J by 5 bases, with 6 bases of the junction left unmatched. CDR1 SGHRS and CDR2 YFSETQ come from the germline V gene. This CDR3 has 16 amino acids. Written as DNA, the CDR3 is TGCGCCAGCAGCTTGGATCCAGCGGGGGGCCACAATGAGCAGTTCTTC. It translates to CASSLDPAGGHNEQFF.

V and J are TRBV29-1 and TRBJ2-3; tentative D call: TRBD2 (6 bases). The CDR3 totals 14 residues. Trimming left V 3 bases short and J 1 base short, with 11 bases between. Germline-derived CDR1 and CDR2 are SQVTM and ANQGSEA. The CDR3 DNA reads TGCAGCGTTGATCTGGAGGGTGGCACAGATACGCAGTATTTT. This sequence encodes CSVDLEGGTDTQYF.

This clone was recorded at least ten times. V usage is TRBV6-1 and J usage is TRBJ2-3, with unresolved D. Germline V gene sequence: CDR1 MNHNS, CDR2 SASEGT. This CDR3 comprises 15 residues. V was shortened by 2 bases and J by 0 bases, with 9 bases between the two germline ends. Here the CDR3 reads CASSEPRMSTDTQYF. In nucleotides, the CDR3 is TGTGCCAGCAGTGAACCGAGGATGAGCACAGATACGCAGTATTTT.

The chain has TRBV29-1 and TRBJ1-2; the D is unclear. The CDR3 loop spans 14 amino acids. With 2 bases removed from V and 4 bases from J, the gap between germline ends came to 14 bases. Germline V lookup: CDR1 SQVTM, CDR2 ANQGSEA. The CDR3 DNA reads TGCAGCGTTGAAACCCCCCCCGGCGGCTATGGCTACACCTTC. It codes for CSVETPPGGYGYTF.

This clone was found once. V gene TRBV27 combines with J gene TRBJ2-7, with 7 bases that match TRBD1. Germline V gene sequence: CDR1 MNHEY, CDR2 SMNVEV (reference sequence). Losses at the gene ends were 3 bases for V and 0 bases for J; bases not matched to a gene: 5. The CDR3 loop spans 15 amino acids. The CDR3 spells CASSFRDSPSYEQYF. The CDR3 nucleotides are TGTGCCAGCAGTTTCCGGGACAGTCCCTCCTACGAGCAGTACTTC.

The V gene is TRBV2, the J gene TRBJ2-3, with D possibly being TRBD1 (7 bases). This CDR3 comprises 15 residues. Germline values: CDR1 SNHLY, CDR2 FYNNEI. The germline V and J ends were trimmed by 4 bases and 6 bases, with 17 bases remaining between them. The CDR3 here is CASSVSRGQSDTQYF. In DNA form, the CDR3 reads TGTGCCAGCAGTGTTTCGCGGGGACAGTCCGATACGCAGTATTTT.

V and J are TRBV2 and TRBJ2-3, with a possible D match to TRBD1 (5 bases). V lost 7 bases and J 2 bases, leaving 13 bases between the germline ends. The CDR3 covers 14 residues. Germline assignment: CDR1 SNHLY and CDR2 FYNNEI. The DNA for the CDR3 is TGTGCCAGCACGGATAGGGGTTCCACAGATACGCAGTATTTT. Residues: CASTDRGSTDTQYF.

The rearrangement uses TRBV28 and TRBJ1-1; D may be TRBD1 (6 bases). V was cut by 7 bases and J by 2 bases, with 23 bases left in between. The CDR3 runs to 17 residues. Germline V lookup: CDR1 MDHEN, CDR2 SYDVKM. The CDR3 loop reads CASTLTGLTGLNTEAFF. The DNA for the CDR3 is TGTGCCAGCACCCTTACAGGGCTTACTGGATTAAACACTGAAGCTTTCTTT.

The chain's CDR3 is CASRTETGMHGYTF. The CDR3 DNA reads as TGTGCCAGCAGGACCGAGACAGGGATGCATGGCTACACCTTC. V usage is TRBV2 and J usage is TRBJ1-2; 7 bases are shared with TRBD1. This CDR3 is 14 amino acids long. The V and J ends lost 6 bases and 6 bases, in that order; junction bases with no gene match: 10. The germline V gene encodes CDR1 SNHLY and CDR2 FYNNEI.

V gene TRBV15 combines with J gene TRBJ1-6, with D possibly being TRBD1 (5 bases). This CDR3 is built from 14 residues. V was clipped by 8 bases and J by 9 bases, with 17 bases between them. Germline lookup yields CDR1 LNHNV and CDR2 YYDKDF (reference sequence). CDR3 region: CATGRDGGSSPLHF. In nucleotides, the CDR3 is TGTGCCACCGGAAGGGACGGGGGTTCTTCACCCCTCCACTTT.

This clone has more than one count but fewer than ten. The rearrangement uses TRBV18 and TRBJ1-6; TRBD1 agrees at 7 bases. With 5 bases clipped from V and 9 bases from J, the junction kept 10 bases outside the gene matches. Germline CDR1 reads KGHSH; CDR2 reads LQKENI. This CDR3 spans 15 amino acids. The CDR3 reads CASSETGNKGSPLHF. As DNA, the CDR3 is TGTGCCAGCTCAGAGACAGGGAATAAGGGTTCACCCCTCCACTTT.

This chain uses TRBV3-1 (or the pseudogene TRBV3-2) with TRBJ2-3, with 8 bases matching TRBD2. V lost 1 base, J lost 6 bases, and 6 bases stayed unmatched. The germline V gene encodes CDR1 LGHDT and CDR2 YNNKEL (reference sequence). The CDR3 consists of 15 residues. CDR3 DNA sequence: TGTGCCAGCAGCCAAGCGCCGGGAGGGTTCGATACGCAGTATTTT. Protein sequence: CASSQAPGGFDTQYF.

This chain links TRBV3-1 (or the pseudogene TRBV3-2) with TRBJ1-2; a weak D match, TRBD1 (5 bases). The CDR3 spans 16 residues. Germline values: CDR1 LGHDT, CDR2 YNNKEL (reference sequence). V lost 1 base and J lost 4, with 16 bases in between. In DNA form, the CDR3 reads TGTGCCAGCAGCCAAGGGTTCCAGGGATCAAGCTATGGCTACACCTTC. This codes for CASSQGFQGSSYGYTF.

V and J are TRBV12-3 or TRBV12-4 and TRBJ2-7; D is perhaps TRBD1 (5 bases). V was clipped by 4 bases and J by 0 bases, with 7 bases between them. The CDR3 runs to 13 residues. The CDR3 bases are TGTGCCAGCAGTTCACAGGTCTCCTACGAGCAGTACTTC. Amino acids: CASSSQVSYEQYF.

This clone is a singleton in its sample. The chain links TRBV5-1 to TRBJ2-3; 8 nucleotides match TRBD1. The CDR3 loop spans 16 amino acids. CDR1 is SGHRS, CDR2 YFSETQ, per germline. J lost 4 bases, V lost 2 bases, and 9 bases had no gene match. As DNA, the CDR3 is TGCGCCAGCAGCTTTATGGACAGGGCAATTCCAGATACGCAGTATTTT. It yields the protein CASSFMDRAIPDTQYF.

V and J are TRBV5-4 and TRBJ2-1; TRBD2 matches at 10 bases. Germline loops: CDR1 SGHNT, CDR2 YYREEE (reference sequence). This CDR3 has 16 residues. V lost 0 bases, J lost 5 bases, and 5 bases stayed unmatched. The CDR3 nucleotides are TGTGCCAGCAGCTTGGTAACTAGCGGGATCGACAATGAGCAGTTCTTC. This gives the protein CASSLVTSGIDNEQFF.

CDR3 residues: CASSLEDRRHQPQHF. The CDR3 DNA follows: TGTGCCAGCAGCTTAGAGGACAGGCGACATCAGCCCCAGCATTTT. This rearrangement joins TRBV7-8 to TRBJ1-5; TRBD1 matches at 7 bases. The CDR3 contains 15 residues. Germline V gives CDR1 SGHVS, CDR2 FQNEAQ. The J segment lost 5 bases and the V segment lost 1 base, leaving 5 bases of the junction unmatched.